The 2 T cell receptor beta chains presented below share a single source sample, sequenced in a study of T cells in tuberculosis (dated by TCRdb to the late 2010s). Library construction relied on the immunoSEQ multiplex PCR assay. TCRdb took this table from immuneACCESS and kept in-frame rearrangements with V and J called. Such tables lack part of the clones; where checked against another copy, unresolved V genes explain under half of the gap, and the rest is unexplained. The sample table holds under 40,000 clones, of which approximately 90% were seen once. 2.2% of the sample is in the top ten clones. Sequenced sample: PBMCs. Source of these receptors: a donor aged 10-29 years with latent tuberculosis or without tuberculosis infection.

The gene calls are TRBV4-3 and TRBJ2-7, with D possibly matching TRBD2 (5 bases). V was pared by 1 base and J by 3 bases, with 13 bases between. Germline assignment: CDR1 LGHNA and CDR2 YSLEER. This CDR3 is built from 15 residues. The CDR3 DNA reads TGCGCCAGCAGCCAAGCTGCCGGGGAGTACTACGAGCAGTACTTC. The encoded protein is CASSQAAGEYYEQYF.

The rearrangement links TRBV19 to TRBJ2-7, with a tentative D call TRBD1 (5 bases). The germline gives CDR1 LNHDA, CDR2 SQIVND (reference sequence). This CDR3 comprises 15 residues. V was clipped by 6 bases and J by 5 bases, with 20 bases between them. CDR3 amino acids: CASRGRRVQGDEQYF. CDR3 nucleotides: TGTGCCAGTAGGGGCCGTAGGGTCCAAGGGGACGAGCAGTACTTC.